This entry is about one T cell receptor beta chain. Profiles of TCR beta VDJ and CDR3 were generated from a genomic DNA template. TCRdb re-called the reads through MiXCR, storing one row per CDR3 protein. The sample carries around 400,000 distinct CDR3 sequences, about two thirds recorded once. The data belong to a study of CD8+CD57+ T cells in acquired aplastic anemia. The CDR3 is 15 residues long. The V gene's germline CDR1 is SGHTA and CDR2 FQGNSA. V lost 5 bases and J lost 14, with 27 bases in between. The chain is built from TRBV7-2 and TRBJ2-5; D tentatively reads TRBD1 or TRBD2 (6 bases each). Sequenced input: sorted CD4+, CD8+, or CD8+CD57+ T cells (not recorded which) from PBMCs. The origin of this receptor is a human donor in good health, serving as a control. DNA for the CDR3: TGTGCCAGCAGCGTTGGGGGGCTAGGAAGCCGAACAGTATACTTC. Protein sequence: CASSVGGLGSRTVYF.